These 12 T cell receptor beta chains share one sample of origin, sequenced in a study of identical twins. MiXCR was run by TCRdb on the 5' RACE reads, yielding one entry per CDR3 protein. The sample gives hundreds of thousands of distinct CDR3 sequences, over 9% of which show up once; 7.2% is in the top ten. The sample was also reused in another study, on yellow fever vaccine responses in identical twins.

Sequencing was carried out using CD8+ T cells sorted from blood. These receptors all come from a woman aged 18-35 years in good health.

The V and J genes are TRBV15 and TRBJ2-1, with 7 positions matching TRBD2. V lost 5 bases, J lost 5 bases, and 6 bases stayed unmatched. The CDR3 has 14 amino acids. CDR1 LNHNV and CDR2 YYDKDF come from the germline V gene (reference sequence). CDR3 bases: TGTGCCACCAGCTGGCTAGCGGTTAACAATGAGCAGTTCTTC. Translating it yields CATSWLAVNNEQFF.

The CDR3: CSARDTGDLGPDTQYF. Written as DNA, the CDR3 is TGCAGTGCTAGAGATACAGGAGACTTGGGCCCAGATACGCAGTATTTT. The chain employs TRBV20-1 and TRBJ2-3; possibly TRBD1 for D (5 bases). The CDR3 runs 16 residues. V gave up 0 bases and J gave up 4 bases, with 17 bases separating them. CDR1 and CDR2 from the germline V gene are DFQATT and SNEGSKA (reference sequence).

The chain links TRBV7-2 to TRBJ2-2; TRBD2 matches at 7 bases. CDR1 SGHTA and CDR2 FQGNSA come from the germline V gene. This CDR3 has 17 residues. V dropped 9 bases and J dropped 1; count of bases not matched to a gene: 14. CDR3 bases: TGTGCCAGTCCTAGCGGCGGTTACACAAAGAACACCGGGGAGCTGTTTTTT. It yields the protein CASPSGGYTKNTGELFF.

The table lists this clonotype with a few counts. V gene TRBV28 combines with J gene TRBJ2-7, with 8 bases matching TRBD2. The V gene's germline CDR1 is MDHEN and CDR2 SYDVKM. The CDR3 contains 16 residues. The junction had 11 bases not matched to a gene; V was cut back by 4 bases and J by 3 bases. CDR3 protein: CASSSGLVGSYYEQYF. The CDR3 nucleotides are TGTGCCAGCAGTTCGGGACTAGTCGGGTCCTACTACGAGCAGTACTTC.

This rearrangement joins TRBV28 to TRBJ2-1; D is uncertain. Per the germline V gene, CDR1 is MDHEN and CDR2 is SYDVKM. The CDR3 consists of 13 residues. The ends were cut back, 5 bases at V and 6 bases at J, with 11 bases in the middle. This CDR3 is CASSPGSANEQFF. CDR3 nucleotide sequence: TGTGCCAGCAGTCCTGGCTCAGCCAATGAGCAGTTCTTC.

The V call is TRBV7-2, the J call TRBJ2-5; D is perhaps TRBD1 (5 bases). The CDR3 sequence is 15 residues long. Germline CDR1 and CDR2: SGHTA and FQGNSA. V was pared by 0 bases and J by 4 bases, with 12 bases between. Written as DNA, the CDR3 is TGTGCCAGCAGCTTAGCGCGGCAGGGTGGAGAGACCCAGTACTTC. This translates into CASSLARQGGETQYF.

Worth noting for this clonotype: One base away lies a much larger clone, so this may be a sequencing read error. The chain recombines TRBV12-3 or TRBV12-4 with TRBJ2-1; maybe TRBD2 (5 bases). This CDR3 comprises 16 residues. The V gene lost 5 bases and the J gene lost 0 bases, with 14 bases spanning the gap. The CDR3 region has the DNA TGTGCCAGCAGTCAACCTGGACTGAGCTCCTACAATGAGCAGTTCTTC. Its translation: CASSQPGLSSYNEQFF.

This rearrangement joins TRBV12-3 or TRBV12-4 to TRBJ2-2, with no clear D. The CDR3 has 17 amino acids. V was clipped by 3 bases and J by 7 bases, with 21 bases between them. CDR3 loop: CASSLSISRLGNGELFF. The CDR3 DNA reads as TGTGCCAGCAGTTTGTCAATCAGCCGCTTGGGTAACGGGGAGCTGTTTTTT.

The chain links TRBV15 to TRBJ2-7; 7 nucleotides match TRBD2. CDR1 LNHNV and CDR2 YYDKDF come from the germline V gene (reference sequence). J gave up 0 bases and V 5 bases, and 22 bases lay outside the gene matches. The CDR3 has 20 amino acids. The CDR3 reads CATSLRASDGGSYPSYEQYF. The CDR3 DNA reads TGTGCCACCAGCCTCCGCGCATCCGACGGCGGGAGCTACCCCTCCTACGAGCAGTACTTC. The entire variable domain, with the rest obtained from reference TRBV15 and TRBJ2-7, is as follows: DAMVIQNPRYQVTQFGKPVTLSCSQTLNHNVMYWYQQKSSQAPKLLFHYYDKDFNNEADTPDNFQSRRPNTSFCFLDIRSPGLGDTAMYLCATSLRASDGGSYPSYEQYFGPGTRLTVT.

V and J are TRBV12-3 or TRBV12-4 and TRBJ2-2, with 10 bases fitting TRBD2. The length of the CDR3 is 16 residues. V shed 4 bases, J shed 6 bases, and the junction held 8 bases outside the gene matches. The CDR3 is CASSSVGTSVAGELFF. The CDR3 DNA is TGTGCCAGCAGTTCCGTCGGGACTAGCGTGGCCGGGGAGCTGTTTTTT.

J is TRBJ2-3 and V is TRBV20-1; D possibly uses TRBD1 or TRBD2 (5 bases each). The germline V gene has CDR1 DFQATT and CDR2 SNEGSKA (reference sequence). The CDR3 has 15 residues. The V gene lost 3 bases and the J gene lost 1 base, with 14 bases spanning the gap. CDR3: CSASGGERGTDTQYF. CDR3 bases: TGCAGTGCTAGTGGGGGAGAAAGGGGCACAGATACGCAGTATTTT.

Only a few counts were recorded for this clonotype. The V and J genes are TRBV18 and TRBJ2-1; 12 bases agree with TRBD1. The CDR3 sequence is 16 residues long. V was pared by 4 bases and J by 8 bases, with 9 bases of the junction left unmatched. Germline lookup yields CDR1 KGHSH and CDR2 LQKENI. The CDR3 reads CASSLNRDRGQDEQFF. CDR3 nucleotides: TGTGCCAGCTCACTTAACCGGGACAGGGGGCAGGATGAGCAGTTCTTC.